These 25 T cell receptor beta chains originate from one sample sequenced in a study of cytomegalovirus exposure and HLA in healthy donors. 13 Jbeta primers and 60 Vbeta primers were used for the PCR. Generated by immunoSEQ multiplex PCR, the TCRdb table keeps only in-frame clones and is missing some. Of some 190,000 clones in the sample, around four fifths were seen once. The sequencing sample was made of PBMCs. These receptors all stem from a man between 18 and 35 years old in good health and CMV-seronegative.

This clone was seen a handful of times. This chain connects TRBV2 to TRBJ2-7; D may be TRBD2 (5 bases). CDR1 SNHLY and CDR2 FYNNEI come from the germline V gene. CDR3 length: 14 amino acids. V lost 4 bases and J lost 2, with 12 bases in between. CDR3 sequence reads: CASSGALGTYEQYF. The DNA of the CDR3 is TGTGCCAGCAGTGGAGCACTAGGGACCTACGAGCAGTACTTC.

CDR3 in amino acids: CSVERRGATNTEAFF. CDR3 bases: TGCAGCGTTGAACGCAGGGGTGCTACGAACACTGAAGCTTTCTTT. The rearrangement joins TRBV29-1 to TRBJ1-1, with D possibly being TRBD1 (6 bases). This CDR3 comprises 15 residues. Looked up from germline, CDR1 is SQVTM and CDR2 is ANQGSEA. The V end was cut by 2 bases, the J end by 1 base, with 14 bases between.

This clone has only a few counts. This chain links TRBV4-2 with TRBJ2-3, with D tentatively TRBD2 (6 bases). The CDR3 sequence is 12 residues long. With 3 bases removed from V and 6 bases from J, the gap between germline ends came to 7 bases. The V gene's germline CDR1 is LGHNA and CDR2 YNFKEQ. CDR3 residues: CASSQRGDTQYF. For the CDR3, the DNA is TGTGCCAGCAGCCAGCGGGGTGATACGCAGTATTTT.

The CDR3 nucleotides are TGTGCCAGCAGCTCAGGACAAATGAATCAGCCCCAGCATTTT. Translated: CASSSGQMNQPQHF. The V call is TRBV5-6, the J call TRBJ1-5; tentatively, D is TRBD1 (5 bases). This CDR3 is 14 amino acids long. Germline values: CDR1 SGHDT, CDR2 YYEEEE. The V and J ends lost 3 bases and 4 bases respectively, with 11 bases between them. Filled out from reference TRBV5-6 and TRBJ1-5, the complete variable domain reads DAGVTQSPTHLIKTRGQQVTLRCSPKSGHDTVSWYQQALGQGPQFIFQYYEEEERQRGNFPDRFSGHQFPNYSSELNVNALLLGDSALYLCASSSGQMNQPQHFGDGTRLSIL.

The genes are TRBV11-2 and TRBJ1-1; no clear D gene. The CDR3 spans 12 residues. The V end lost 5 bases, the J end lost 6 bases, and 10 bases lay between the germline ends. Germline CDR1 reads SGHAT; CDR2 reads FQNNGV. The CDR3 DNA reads TGTGCCAGCAGCCCACAGCTTGCTGAAGCTTTCTTT. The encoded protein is CASSPQLAEAFF.

CDR3 coding DNA: TGTGCCAGCAGCCCTCGAGGCACTGAAGCTTTCTTT. It yields the protein CASSPRGTEAFF. The J gene is TRBJ1-1, the V gene TRBV7-9, with no clear D. The CDR3 runs to 12 residues. The germline V gene has CDR1 SEHNR and CDR2 FQNEAQ (reference sequence). Trimming removed 5 bases from V and 4 bases from J, with 8 bases in between.

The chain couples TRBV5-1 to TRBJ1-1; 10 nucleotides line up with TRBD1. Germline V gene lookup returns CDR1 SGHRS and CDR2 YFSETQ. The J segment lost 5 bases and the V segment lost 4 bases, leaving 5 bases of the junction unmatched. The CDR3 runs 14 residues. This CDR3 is CASSPWTGGTEAFF. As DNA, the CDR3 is TGCGCCAGCAGCCCCTGGACAGGGGGTACTGAAGCTTTCTTT.

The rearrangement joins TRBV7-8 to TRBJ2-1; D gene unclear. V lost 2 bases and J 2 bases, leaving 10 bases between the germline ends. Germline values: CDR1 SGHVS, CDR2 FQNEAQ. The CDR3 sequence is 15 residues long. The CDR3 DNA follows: TGTGCCAGCAGCTTATCTGAAGCCACCTACAATGAGCAGTTCTTC. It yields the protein CASSLSEATYNEQFF.

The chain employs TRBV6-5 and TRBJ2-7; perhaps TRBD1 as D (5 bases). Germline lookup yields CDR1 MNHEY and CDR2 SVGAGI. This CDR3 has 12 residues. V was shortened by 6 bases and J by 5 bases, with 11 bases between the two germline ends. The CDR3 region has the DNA TGTGCCAGCAGCCTGGCAGGGAACGAGCAGTACTTC. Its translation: CASSLAGNEQYF.

CDR3 in DNA: TGTGCCAGCAGCTTATCAGGGGTAAATGAAAAACTGTTTTTT. As protein: CASSLSGVNEKLFF. The chain uses TRBV7-2 and TRBJ1-4, with a possible D match to TRBD1 (6 bases). The V gene's germline CDR1 is SGHTA and CDR2 FQGNSA. This CDR3 is built from 14 residues. Trimming removed 2 bases at V and 5 bases at J, with 9 bases between.

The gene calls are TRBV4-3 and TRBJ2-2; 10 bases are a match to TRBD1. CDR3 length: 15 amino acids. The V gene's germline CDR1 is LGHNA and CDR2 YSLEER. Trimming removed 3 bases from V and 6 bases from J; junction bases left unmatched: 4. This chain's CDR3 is CASSHQDRGPGELFF. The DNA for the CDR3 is TGCGCCAGCAGCCACCAAGACAGGGGGCCCGGGGAGCTGTTTTTT.

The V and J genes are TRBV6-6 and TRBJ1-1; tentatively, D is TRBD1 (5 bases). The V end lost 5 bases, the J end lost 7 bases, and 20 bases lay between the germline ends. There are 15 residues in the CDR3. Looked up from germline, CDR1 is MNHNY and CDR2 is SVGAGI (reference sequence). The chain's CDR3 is CASSDLDGGGFEAFF. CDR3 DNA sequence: TGTGCCAGCAGTGATTTGGACGGGGGTGGCTTTGAAGCTTTCTTT.

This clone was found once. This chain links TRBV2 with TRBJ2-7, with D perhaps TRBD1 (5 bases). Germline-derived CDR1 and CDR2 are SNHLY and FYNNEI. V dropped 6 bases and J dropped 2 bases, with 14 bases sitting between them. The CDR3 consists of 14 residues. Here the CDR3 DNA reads TGTGCCAGCAGGCCCCGACAGTTACCCTACGAGCAGTACTTC. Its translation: CASRPRQLPYEQYF.

The CDR3: CASSSPSGLTNEQFF. In DNA, the CDR3 is TGTGCCAGCAGTTCTCCTAGCGGCCTCACTAATGAGCAGTTCTTC. The chain joins TRBV28 to TRBJ2-1, with 7 bases matching TRBD2. Per the germline V gene, CDR1 is MDHEN and CDR2 is SYDVKM. The length of the CDR3 is 15 residues. Losses at the gene ends were 4 bases for V and 7 bases for J; bases not matched to a gene: 10. The full variable domain, its missing parts supplied by reference TRBV28 and TRBJ2-1, is DVKVTQSSRYLVKRTGEKVFLECVQDMDHENMFWYRQDPGLGLRLIYFSYDVKMKEKGDIPEGYSVSREKKERFSLILESASTNQTSMYLCASSSPSGLTNEQFFGPGTRLTVL.

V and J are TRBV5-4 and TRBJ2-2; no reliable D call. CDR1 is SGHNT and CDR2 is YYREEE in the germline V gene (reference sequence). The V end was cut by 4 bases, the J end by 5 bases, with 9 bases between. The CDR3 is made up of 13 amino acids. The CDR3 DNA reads TGTGCCAGCAGCCCTGAGACAACCGGGGAGCTGTTTTTT. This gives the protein CASSPETTGELFF. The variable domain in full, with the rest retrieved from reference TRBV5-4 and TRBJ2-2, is ETGVTQSPTHLIKTRGQQVTLRCSSQSGHNTVSWYQQALGQGPQFIFQYYREEENGRGNFPPRFSGLQFPNYSSELNVNALELDDSALYLCASSPETTGELFFGEGSRLTVL.

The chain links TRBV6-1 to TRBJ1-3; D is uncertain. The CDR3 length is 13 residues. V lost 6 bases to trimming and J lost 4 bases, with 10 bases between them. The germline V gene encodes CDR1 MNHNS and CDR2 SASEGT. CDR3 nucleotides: TGTGCCAGCAGGCAAGAGACAGGAAACACCATATATTTT. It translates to CASRQETGNTIYF.

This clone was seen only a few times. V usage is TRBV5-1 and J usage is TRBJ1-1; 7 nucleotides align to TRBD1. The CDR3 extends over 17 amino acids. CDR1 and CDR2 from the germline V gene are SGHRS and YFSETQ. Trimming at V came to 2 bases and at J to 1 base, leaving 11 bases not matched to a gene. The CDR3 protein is CASSLGGAGARNTEAFF. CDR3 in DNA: TGCGCCAGCAGCTTAGGGGGCGCAGGGGCGAGGAACACTGAAGCTTTCTTT.

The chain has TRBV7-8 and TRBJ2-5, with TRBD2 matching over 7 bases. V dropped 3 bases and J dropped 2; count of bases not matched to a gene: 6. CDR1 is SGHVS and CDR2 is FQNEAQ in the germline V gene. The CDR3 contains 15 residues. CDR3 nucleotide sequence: TGTGCCAGCAGCTTTTCTGGGGGGGTACAAGAGACCCAGTACTTC. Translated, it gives CASSFSGGVQETQYF.

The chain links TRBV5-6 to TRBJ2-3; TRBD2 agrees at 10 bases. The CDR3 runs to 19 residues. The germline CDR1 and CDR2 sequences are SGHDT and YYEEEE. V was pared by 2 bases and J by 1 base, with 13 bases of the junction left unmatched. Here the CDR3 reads CASSFRPSGGALGTDTQYF. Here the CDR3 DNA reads TGTGCCAGCAGCTTCCGACCGAGCGGGGGGGCCTTAGGCACAGATACGCAGTATTTT. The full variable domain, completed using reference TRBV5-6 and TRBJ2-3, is DAGVTQSPTHLIKTRGQQVTLRCSPKSGHDTVSWYQQALGQGPQFIFQYYEEEERQRGNFPDRFSGHQFPNYSSELNVNALLLGDSALYLCASSFRPSGGALGTDTQYFGPGTRLTVL.

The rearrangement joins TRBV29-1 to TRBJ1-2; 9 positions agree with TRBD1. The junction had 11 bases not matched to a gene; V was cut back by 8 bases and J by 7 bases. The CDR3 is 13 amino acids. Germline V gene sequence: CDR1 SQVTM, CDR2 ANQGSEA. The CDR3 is CSFGTGLESGYTF. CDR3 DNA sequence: TGCAGCTTCGGGACAGGGTTAGAAAGTGGCTACACCTTC.

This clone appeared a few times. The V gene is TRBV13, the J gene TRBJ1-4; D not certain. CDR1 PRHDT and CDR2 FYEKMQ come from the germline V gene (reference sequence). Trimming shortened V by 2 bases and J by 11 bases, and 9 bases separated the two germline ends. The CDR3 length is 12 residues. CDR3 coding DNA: TGTGCCAGCAGCTTATCTTCCGGGAAACTGTTTTTT. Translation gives CASSLSSGKLFF.

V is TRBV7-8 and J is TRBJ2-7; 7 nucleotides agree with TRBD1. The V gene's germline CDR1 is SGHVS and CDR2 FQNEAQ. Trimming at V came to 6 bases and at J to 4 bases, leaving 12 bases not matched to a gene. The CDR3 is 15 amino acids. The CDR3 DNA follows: TGTGCCAGCAGTCTAAAAACAGGGGTTTTGTACGAGCAGTACTTC. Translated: CASSLKTGVLYEQYF.

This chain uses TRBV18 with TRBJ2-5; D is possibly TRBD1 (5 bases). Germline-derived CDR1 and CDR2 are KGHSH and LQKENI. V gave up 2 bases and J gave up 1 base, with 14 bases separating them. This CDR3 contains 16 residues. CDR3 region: CASSPKGVGVQETQYF. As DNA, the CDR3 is TGTGCCAGCTCACCAAAAGGGGTTGGGGTCCAAGAGACCCAGTACTTC.

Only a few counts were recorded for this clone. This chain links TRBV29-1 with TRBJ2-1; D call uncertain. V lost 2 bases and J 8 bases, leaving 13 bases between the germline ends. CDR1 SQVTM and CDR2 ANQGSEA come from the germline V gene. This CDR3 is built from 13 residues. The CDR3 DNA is TGCAGCGTTGAATCCCCCCCGAGCGATGAGCAGTTCTTC. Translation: CSVESPPSDEQFF.

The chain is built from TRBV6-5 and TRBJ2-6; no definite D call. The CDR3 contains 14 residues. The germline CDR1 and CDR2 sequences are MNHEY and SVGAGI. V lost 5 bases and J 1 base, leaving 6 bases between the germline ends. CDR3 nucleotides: TGTGCCAGCAGTAGAGTGTCTGGGGCCAACGTCCTGACTTTC. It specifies CASSRVSGANVLTF.